Here is one T cell receptor (beta chain) with its context. Antigen specificity is unknown. The record originates from a study of OX40 agonist ivuxolimab in advanced cancers. Study-wide background: Patients were roughly 81% male with ages roughly 20 to 90, mean approximately 62. Having had anti-PD-1, anti-PD-L1 or anti-CTLA-4 therapy before was allowed, and over 35% had some. General study findings and limits: Nonresponders, in some cases, also had low normalized T-cell clonal expansion.

The method was immunoSEQ multiplex PCR; TCRdb's version includes in-frame clones alone and lacks a portion of them. The sample carries tens of thousands of clones, about 90% recorded once. Autoimmune disease history or systemic immunosuppression led to patient exclusion. V was pared by 9 bases and J by 1 base, with 9 bases between. CDR1 and CDR2 from the germline V gene are MNHNS and SASEGT. This CDR3 has 12 amino acids. The chain employs TRBV6-1 and TRBJ2-5; no definite D call. The origin of this receptor is an adult with an advanced solid tumor such as melanoma, head and neck, liver or kidney cancer. Sample: CD4+ or CD8+ T cells sorted from blood, taken in a trial of the OX40 agonist ivuxolimab. The CDR3 nucleotides read TGTGCCAGTGCCAGGAGCCAAGAGACCCAGTACTTC. This gives the protein CASARSQETQYF.